This entry lists 25 T cell receptor beta chains sequenced from one sample in a study of identical twins. One entry per CDR3 protein results from TCRdb running MiXCR on the 5' RACE reads. The table shows under 350,000 distinct CDR3 sequences, with over 8.5% occurring only once. The sample was also linked to a second study, of yellow fever vaccine responses in identical twins.

The specimen was CD8+ T cells sorted from blood. Receptor source: a woman aged 18-30 years in good health.

This clonotype has ten or more counts. This chain uses TRBV15 with TRBJ2-2; possibly TRBD1 for D (6 bases). The CDR3 covers 17 residues. Per germline, CDR1 LNHNV and CDR2 YYDKDF (reference sequence). Deletions cut 1 base from V and 4 bases from J, with 16 bases between. The CDR3 DNA follows: TGTGCCACCAGCAGAGCAAGACAGGCCGTTAGCACCGGGGAGCTGTTTTTT. This encodes CATSRARQAVSTGELFF.

The rearrangement joins TRBV15 to TRBJ2-7, with TRBD1 matching 8 bases. This CDR3 is 14 amino acids long. V dropped 5 bases and J dropped 3; count of bases not matched to a gene: 6. CDR1 and CDR2 (germline): LNHNV, YYDKDF (reference sequence). CDR3 region: CATSGRQGSYEQYF. The CDR3 DNA sequence: TGTGCCACCAGCGGGAGACAGGGGAGCTACGAGCAGTACTTC.

This clonotype was recorded many times. V usage is TRBV12-3 or TRBV12-4 and J usage is TRBJ1-1, with 7 bases fitting TRBD1. The CDR3 runs to 15 residues. V gave up 6 bases and J gave up 3 bases; unmatched junction bases: 10. The CDR3 sequence: CASRTYRGRDTEAFF. CDR3 nucleotide sequence: TGTGCCAGCAGAACCTACAGGGGACGGGACACTGAAGCTTTCTTT.

This clonotype appeared many times. V gene TRBV7-9 combines with J gene TRBJ2-7, with 7 bases aligning to TRBD1. This CDR3 is built from 14 residues. J was trimmed by 3 bases and V by 5 bases; bases with no gene match: 7. From germline, CDR1 is SEHNR and CDR2 FQNEAQ (reference sequence). The DNA of the CDR3 is TGTGCCAGCAGCCCTCCGGGACAGATCTACGAGCAGTACTTC. It specifies CASSPPGQIYEQYF.

This clonotype was seen more than once but under ten times. The chain recombines TRBV7-8 with TRBJ2-7; TRBD1 agrees at 8 bases. This CDR3 has 15 amino acids. Per the germline V gene, CDR1 is SGHVS and CDR2 is FQNEAQ. Unmatched junction bases numbered 5, after V lost 3 bases and J lost 1 base. The CDR3 sequence is CASSLGTGESYEQYF. CDR3 bases: TGTGCCAGCAGCTTGGGGACAGGCGAGTCCTACGAGCAGTACTTC.

There are many counts of this clonotype. The rearrangement uses TRBV9 and TRBJ2-3; D remains ambiguous. Trimming cost V 4 bases and J 0 bases, with 3 bases left between them. Germline V CDR1 and CDR2: SGDLS, YYNGEE. The CDR3 covers 12 residues. DNA of the CDR3: TGTGCCAGCAGCTGGAGCACAGATACGCAGTATTTT. It is translated as CASSWSTDTQYF. Full variable domain (outside the CDR3, taken from reference TRBV9 and TRBJ2-3): DSGVTQTPKHLITATGQRVTLRCSPRSGDLSVYWYQQSLDQGLQFLIQYYNGEERAKGNILERFSAQQFPDLHSELNLSSLELGDSALYFCASSWSTDTQYFGPGTRLTVL.

The table lists this clonotype with many counts. The chain has TRBV27 and TRBJ2-3; 11 nucleotides agree with TRBD2. There are 18 residues in the CDR3. V shed 1 base, J shed 0 bases, and the junction held 6 bases outside the gene matches. The germline CDR1 and CDR2 sequences are MNHEY and SMNVEV (reference sequence). The CDR3 is CASSLWGLAEASTDTQYF. The CDR3 DNA reads TGTGCCAGCAGTTTATGGGGACTAGCGGAAGCTAGCACAGATACGCAGTATTTT.

This clonotype occurred many times. The CDR3 spells CSVAGGRSSYEQYF. The CDR3 DNA reads TGCAGCGTTGCGGGGGGCCGGAGCTCCTACGAGCAGTACTTC. This chain connects TRBV29-1 to TRBJ2-7, with D tentatively TRBD2 (7 bases). The V gene lost 4 bases and the J gene lost 0 bases, with 13 bases spanning the gap. The germline V gene encodes CDR1 SQVTM and CDR2 ANQGSEA. The CDR3 has 14 amino acids.

This clonotype was found many times. CDR3 DNA: TGTGCCAGCAGCCTACCGAATACGGGACTAGCGGGAGCGTACGAGCAGTACTTC. Protein product: CASSLPNTGLAGAYEQYF. This chain links TRBV11-1 with TRBJ2-7, with TRBD2 matching 14 bases. The junction had 13 bases not matched to a gene; V was cut back by 5 bases and J by 4 bases. Germline V CDR1 and CDR2: SGHAT, FQDESV (reference sequence). CDR3 length: 18 amino acids. Combining the CDR3 with reference TRBV11-1 and TRBJ2-7 gives the whole variable domain EAEVAQSPRYKITEKSQAVAFWCDPISGHATLYWYRQILGQGPELLVQFQDESVVDDSQLPKDRFSAERLKGVDSTLKIQPAELGDSAMYLCASSLPNTGLAGAYEQYFGPGTRLTVT.

The genes are TRBV2 and TRBJ1-1; 8 bases align to TRBD1. This CDR3 comprises 14 residues. Germline trimming cut 5 bases from V and 7 bases from J; bases unmatched to any gene: 9. CDR1 SNHLY and CDR2 FYNNEI come from the germline V gene. The CDR3 nucleotides read TGTGCCAGCAGTACCTACGACAGGGGTGGTGAAGCTTTCTTT. Its translation is CASSTYDRGGEAFF.

This clonotype has just a few counts. The J gene is TRBJ2-6, the V gene TRBV18, with D possibly being TRBD1 or TRBD2 (5 bases each). Germline V gene data show CDR1 as KGHSH and CDR2 as LQKENI. This CDR3 contains 19 residues. V was trimmed by 4 bases and J by 2 bases, leaving 21 bases between them. CDR3 residues: CASSLVLPGRLAGANVLTF. Here the CDR3 DNA reads TGTGCCAGCTCACTCGTACTACCGGGACGACTGGCTGGGGCCAACGTCCTGACTTTC.

A few counts support this clonotype. The CDR3 DNA sequence: TGTGCCAGCAGCTTTGAGCCGGGGGGGGCCAACGTCCTGACTTTC. Protein product: CASSFEPGGANVLTF. V usage is TRBV11-2 and J usage is TRBJ2-6, with D possibly TRBD2 on 5 matching bases. V shed 3 bases and J shed 4 bases, with 10 bases lying between them. Germline V lookup: CDR1 SGHAT, CDR2 FQNNGV. This CDR3 is built from 15 residues.

The V and J genes are TRBV5-6 and TRBJ2-5, with TRBD2 matching 10 bases. Trimming cost V 3 bases and J 2 bases; bases outside gene matches: 10. Germline loops: CDR1 SGHDT, CDR2 YYEEEE. This CDR3 has 17 amino acids. CDR3 in amino acids: CASSSEHLGLAQETQYF. CDR3 sequence (DNA): TGTGCCAGCAGCTCCGAACACTTGGGACTAGCGCAAGAGACCCAGTACTTC. Supplemented by reference TRBV5-6 and TRBJ2-5, the full variable domain reads DAGVTQSPTHLIKTRGQQVTLRCSPKSGHDTVSWYQQALGQGPQFIFQYYEEEERQRGNFPDRFSGHQFPNYSSELNVNALLLGDSALYLCASSSEHLGLAQETQYFGPGTRLLVL.

The table lists this clonotype with many counts. This chain links TRBV3-1 with TRBJ2-7, with 12 nucleotides matching TRBD2. Germline CDR1 and CDR2: LGHDT and YNNKEL (reference sequence). The J segment lost 5 bases and the V segment lost 9 bases, leaving 8 bases of the junction unmatched. The length of the CDR3 is 14 residues. CDR3 DNA sequence: TGTGCCAGTGCCCCGGGACTAGCGGGTGACGAGCAGTACTTC. Translating it yields CASAPGLAGDEQYF.

The J gene is TRBJ2-7, the V gene TRBV3-1; TRBD2 aligns across 7 bases. Per germline, CDR1 LGHDT and CDR2 YNNKEL (reference sequence). The V gene end was trimmed by 0 bases and the J gene end by 4 bases; junction bases not matched to a gene: 12. The CDR3 is made up of 17 amino acids. The DNA for the CDR3 is TGTGCCAGCAGCCAAGATATTGGCGGGAGTCCCGAATACGAGCAGTACTTC. Translation gives CASSQDIGGSPEYEQYF.

This clonotype has ten or more counts. The chain carries TRBV7-9 and TRBJ2-7; no definite D call. Germline V gives CDR1 SEHNR, CDR2 FQNEAQ (reference sequence). V lost 0 bases, J lost 3 bases, and 12 bases lay in between. The CDR3 runs 15 residues. The CDR3 DNA sequence: TGTGCCAGCAGCTTAGCTTGGGGTTCCGACTACGAGCAGTACTTC. This sequence encodes CASSLAWGSDYEQYF.

Points on this clonotype: Since the CDR3 does not end with the conserved phenylalanine or tryptophan, this likely comes from a read error. V usage is TRBV20-1 and J usage is TRBJ2-1; D is unclear. Trimming stripped 4 bases from V and 3 bases from J, with 10 bases between. This CDR3 region has 13 residues. CDR1 and CDR2 (germline): DFQATT, SNEGSKA (reference sequence). The CDR3 nucleotides read TGCAGTGCTATGCGGACCAACTACAATGAGCAGTTCTAC. Its protein product is CSAMRTNYNEQFY.

This clonotype was recorded at least ten times. The V gene is TRBV6-4, the J gene TRBJ2-1; possibly TRBD1 or TRBD2 for D (5 bases each). Germline assignment: CDR1 MRHNA and CDR2 SNTAGT. V shed 3 bases and J shed 0 bases, with 15 bases lying between them. The CDR3 spans 17 residues. As DNA, the CDR3 is TGTGCCAGCAGTGATCGGGACGACGGAAGCTCCTACAATGAGCAGTTCTTC. This codes for CASSDRDDGSSYNEQFF.

This clonotype appeared many times. The chain recombines TRBV27 with TRBJ2-7; TRBD1 aligns across 8 bases. Trimming took 3 bases from V and 5 from J; bases not matched to a gene: 6. The CDR3 loop spans 14 amino acids. Germline V CDR1 and CDR2: MNHEY, SMNVEV (reference sequence). Written as DNA, the CDR3 is TGTGCCAGCAGTTTTGGACAGGGTCCCCACGAGCAGTACTTC. Amino acids: CASSFGQGPHEQYF.

This chain joins TRBV7-6 and TRBJ2-7; D is undetermined. V lost 5 bases and J lost 6, with 14 bases in between. The CDR3 totals 13 residues. CDR1 is SGHVS, CDR2 FNYEAQ, per germline. The CDR3 reads CASSTGLAIEQYF. DNA for the CDR3: TGTGCCAGCAGCACTGGCCTGGCCATCGAGCAGTACTTC.

This clonotype was found a few times. A junction end diverges from the germline sequence, so it may reflect a read error. The gene calls are TRBV12-3 or TRBV12-4 and TRBJ2-1; D gene ambiguous. CDR3 length: 13 amino acids. The CDR3 loop reads CASRPRTGSLGLF. DNA of the CDR3: TGTGCCAGCAGACCCCGCACCGGGTCCCTTGGGCTCTTC.

This clonotype was counted ten times or more. The V and J genes are TRBV4-3 and TRBJ2-7, with 7 bases lining up with TRBD2. The V segment lost 0 bases and the J segment 3 bases; nucleotides outside the gene matches: 8. The V gene's germline CDR1 is LGHNA and CDR2 YSLEER. The CDR3 is 16 residues long. The CDR3 sequence is CASSQEQWGGGYEQYF. The CDR3 coding sequence is TGCGCCAGCAGCCAAGAACAATGGGGGGGTGGCTACGAGCAGTACTTC.

V is TRBV2 and J is TRBJ2-3; 9 bases align to TRBD1. CDR1 is SNHLY, CDR2 FYNNEI, per germline. The CDR3 contains 16 residues. After removal of 8 bases from V and 3 bases from J, the junction contained 12 bases not matched to a gene. For the CDR3, the DNA is TGTGCCAGCCCTCCGGGGGACAGGGAGAGGACAGATACGCAGTATTTT. As protein: CASPPGDRERTDTQYF.

This sequence joins TRBV20-1 and TRBJ2-2; tentatively, D is TRBD2 (5 bases). Germline values: CDR1 DFQATT, CDR2 SNEGSKA (reference sequence). The CDR3 covers 12 residues. V lost 6 bases and J 6 bases, leaving 11 bases between the germline ends. The CDR3 DNA reads as TGCAGTGCCAGAAGGACTTCCGGGGAGCTGTTTTTT. Protein sequence: CSARRTSGELFF.

The chain uses TRBV27 and TRBJ2-3, with D unresolved. Germline V gives CDR1 MNHEY, CDR2 SMNVEV (reference sequence). Deletions cut 2 bases from V and 1 base from J, with 7 bases between. CDR3 length: 14 amino acids. The CDR3 sequence: CASSLIFGTDTQYF. The CDR3 DNA reads TGTGCCAGCAGTTTAATTTTCGGCACAGATACGCAGTATTTT.